One sample yielded the 27 T cell receptor beta chains listed below, sequenced in a study of T cells in Graves' hyperthyroidism and ophthalmopathy. The TCR beta CDR3 regions underwent amplification using RNA transcripts as the source. The TCR CDR3 was amplified in a first-round RT-PCR using the HTBI primer set. TCRdb independently ran MiXCR on the multiplex PCR reads; one entry per CDR3 protein. The sample yields 250,000 to 300,000 distinct CDR3 sequences, roughly 19% seen once. Source material: blood. Receptors originate from a man aged 45-65 years with Graves' ophthalmopathy.

This clonotype was detected only a few times. The V gene is TRBV9, the J gene TRBJ2-7; maybe TRBD2 (5 bases). The CDR3 totals 14 residues. Per the germline V gene, CDR1 is SGDLS and CDR2 is YYNGEE. Trimming removed 3 bases from V and 5 bases from J, with 15 bases in between. The CDR3 loop reads CASSDGKKFDEQYF. The CDR3 DNA reads as TGTGCCAGCAGCGACGGGAAGAAGTTCGACGAGCAGTACTTC.

This clonotype was seen more than once but under ten times. This chain joins TRBV30 and TRBJ1-5; the match to TRBD1 covers 7 bases. V trimming: 2 bases; J trimming: 7 bases; junction bases outside the gene matches: 20. The germline gives CDR1 GTSNPN, CDR2 SVGIG (reference sequence). The CDR3 has 18 residues. CDR3: CAWSLTPERGPTGQPQHF. The CDR3 DNA sequence: TGTGCCTGGAGTCTAACACCCGAAAGGGGGCCGACGGGGCAGCCCCAGCATTTT.

This clonotype was seen repeatedly, ten times or more. V is TRBV18 and J is TRBJ1-5, with no clear D. The CDR3 runs to 15 residues. The V end lost 4 bases, the J end lost 0 bases, and 10 bases lay between the germline ends. CDR1 and CDR2 (germline): KGHSH, LQKENI. The CDR3 region is CASSLNSNSNQPQHF. The DNA of the CDR3 is TGTGCCAGCTCACTTAACAGTAATAGCAATCAGCCCCAGCATTTT.

This chain joins TRBV6-2 or TRBV6-3 and TRBJ2-7, with D possibly TRBD1 on 6 matching bases. This CDR3 is built from 14 residues. Germline V gene data show CDR1 as MNHEY and CDR2 as SVGEGT. Trimming removed 8 bases from V and 6 bases from J, with 20 bases in between. CDR3 coding DNA: TGTGCCAGCGCCAAACTACCCAGACAGGTCGAGCAGTACTTC. Translated: CASAKLPRQVEQYF.

This clonotype was counted a few times. This sequence joins TRBV4-1 and TRBJ2-2; weak D call: TRBD2 (6 bases). Trimming removed 0 bases from V and 7 bases from J, with 15 bases in between. CDR3 length equals 16 residues. Germline loops: CDR1 MGHRA, CDR2 YSYEKL. In nucleotides, the CDR3 is TGCGCCAGCAGCCAAGATGACGGGACTTTAGGCGGGGAGCTGTTTTTT. This encodes CASSQDDGTLGGELFF.

Here the CDR3 reads CASSEIREGSDTQYF. As DNA, the CDR3 is TGTGCCAGCAGTGAAATACGGGAGGGATCCGATACGCAGTATTTT. The chain carries TRBV6-1 and TRBJ2-3; TRBD2 agrees at 8 bases. The germline V gene encodes CDR1 MNHNS and CDR2 SASEGT. V trimming: 2 bases; J trimming: 6 bases; junction bases outside the gene matches: 7. The CDR3 sequence is 15 residues long.

The chain combines TRBV5-1 with TRBJ1-2; D unclear. V dropped 4 bases and J dropped 3 bases, with 16 bases sitting between them. The CDR3 covers 15 residues. Germline V gives CDR1 SGHRS, CDR2 YFSETQ. CDR3 residues: CASSPKSAGDYGYTF. The DNA for the CDR3 is TGCGCCAGCAGCCCCAAATCGGCAGGAGACTATGGCTACACCTTC.

This clonotype has a count of ten or more. The genes are TRBV18 and TRBJ1-1; 9 bases are shared with TRBD1. Per germline, CDR1 KGHSH and CDR2 LQKENI. This CDR3 has 17 amino acids. V gave up 3 bases and J gave up 0 bases; unmatched junction bases: 8. The CDR3 is CASSPRGQGPLNTEAFF. The DNA of the CDR3 is TGTGCCAGCTCACCCCGAGGACAGGGGCCTCTGAACACTGAAGCTTTCTTT.

There are many counts of this clonotype. The rearrangement uses TRBV5-1 and TRBJ2-7; D is undetermined. The CDR3 is 13 residues long. V was shortened by 2 bases and J by 3 bases, with 9 bases between the two germline ends. From germline, CDR1 is SGHRS and CDR2 YFSETQ. This chain's CDR3 is CASSFGPDYEQYF. The CDR3 DNA sequence: TGCGCCAGCAGCTTTGGGCCGGACTACGAGCAGTACTTC.

This chain uses TRBV30 with TRBJ2-3, with D perhaps matching TRBD2 (6 bases). CDR1 is GTSNPN, CDR2 SVGIG, per germline (reference sequence). The CDR3 has 12 residues. Trimming took off 0 bases at V and 13 bases at J, with 14 bases between the two ends. CDR3 bases: TGTGCCTGGAGTGTACGGGACTCCCGGGAGTATTTT. This sequence encodes CAWSVRDSREYF.

The chain joins TRBV5-4 to TRBJ2-7, with D hard to call. V was pared by 2 bases and J by 6 bases, with 9 bases between. The CDR3 loop spans 12 amino acids. CDR1 and CDR2 (germline): SGHNT, YYREEE (reference sequence). The CDR3 nucleotides are TGTGCCAGCAGCTTCGGGCCTGGCGAGCAGTACTTC. Protein product: CASSFGPGEQYF.

This clonotype was recorded a few times. The CDR3 DNA follows: TGTGCCAGCAGACAAACCGCCTACAATGAGCAGTTCTTC. Amino acids: CASRQTAYNEQFF. The chain carries TRBV28 and TRBJ2-1; D remains ambiguous. The CDR3 covers 13 residues. Germline CDR1 and CDR2: MDHEN and SYDVKM. Trimming removed 6 bases from V and 2 bases from J, with 8 bases in between. The full variable domain, rest sourced from reference TRBV28 and TRBJ2-1, is DVKVTQSSRYLVKRTGEKVFLECVQDMDHENMFWYRQDPGLGLRLIYFSYDVKMKEKGDIPEGYSVSREKKERFSLILESASTNQTSMYLCASRQTAYNEQFFGPGTRLTVL.

V is TRBV28 and J is TRBJ2-2; a possible D gene is TRBD1 (6 bases). V lost 1 base and J lost 5, with 11 bases in between. Germline CDR1 and CDR2: MDHEN and SYDVKM. CDR3 length: 15 residues. For the CDR3, the DNA is TGTGCCAGCAGTTTATTAATCACAGGGACCGGGGAGCTGTTTTTT. Protein: CASSLLITGTGELFF. Based on the CDR3 plus reference TRBV28 and TRBJ2-2, the full variable domain is DVKVTQSSRYLVKRTGEKVFLECVQDMDHENMFWYRQDPGLGLRLIYFSYDVKMKEKGDIPEGYSVSREKKERFSLILESASTNQTSMYLCASSLLITGTGELFFGEGSRLTVL.

This clonotype was picked up many times. The chain has TRBV20-1 and TRBJ2-7; 7 bases are a match to TRBD1. CDR3 length: 15 residues. The ends lost 6 bases at V and 4 bases at J; junction bases unmatched: 15. Germline assignment: CDR1 DFQATT and CDR2 SNEGSKA (reference sequence). The CDR3 loop reads CSARHDRELGYEQYF. Written as DNA, the CDR3 is TGCAGTGCCCGCCACGACAGGGAACTCGGATACGAGCAGTACTTC.

Worth noting for this clonotype: At one of its ends the junction is not consistent with the germline gene, which may arise from a read error. The rearrangement joins TRBV5-5 to TRBJ2-3; TRBD2 agrees at 9 bases. Germline CDR1 is SGHKS and CDR2 is YYEKEE (reference sequence). This CDR3 has 18 residues. CDR3: CAGRSTGFAGGPTDTQYF. CDR3 in DNA: TGTGCCGGCAGGTCGACAGGGTTCGCGGGAGGGCCCACAGATACGCAGTATTTT.

This clonotype has just a few counts. The V gene is TRBV30, the J gene TRBJ2-3; tentatively, D is TRBD2 (5 bases). Per the germline V gene, CDR1 is GTSNPN and CDR2 is SVGIG (reference sequence). This CDR3 comprises 14 residues. V dropped 1 base and J dropped 2 bases, with 10 bases sitting between them. CDR3 bases: TGTGCCTGGAGTGGAGGACTCCTCACAGATACGCAGTATTTT. It is translated as CAWSGGLLTDTQYF.

This clonotype was seen many times. The V call is TRBV7-3, the J call TRBJ2-1; the D is unclear. V dropped 8 bases and J dropped 1 base, with 9 bases sitting between them. This CDR3 is 13 amino acids long. Germline loops: CDR1 SGHTA, CDR2 FQGTGA. In DNA form, the CDR3 reads TGTGCCAGCGGGAAGGAGTCCTACAATGAGCAGTTCTTC. Encoded protein: CASGKESYNEQFF. The full variable domain, its missing parts supplied by reference TRBV7-3 and TRBJ2-1, is GAGVSQTPSNKVTEKGKYVELRCDPISGHTALYWYRQSLGQGPEFLIYFQGTGAADDSGLPNDRFFAVRPEGSVSTLKIQRTERGDSAVYLCASGKESYNEQFFGPGTRLTVL.

This clonotype was observed a handful of times. The chain carries TRBV20-1 and TRBJ1-5; TRBD1 matches at 9 bases. CDR1 DFQATT and CDR2 SNEGSKA come from the germline V gene (reference sequence). The CDR3 runs to 13 residues. J lost 3 bases, V lost 6 bases, and 3 bases had no gene match. The CDR3 sequence is CSARDRANQPQHF. CDR3 sequence (DNA): TGCAGTGCCAGGGACAGGGCCAATCAGCCCCAGCATTTT.

This chain links TRBV27 with TRBJ2-6; 8 bases map to TRBD1. CDR3 size: 18 residues. With 1 base clipped from V and 1 base from J, the junction kept 6 bases outside the gene matches. Germline CDR1 MNHEY, CDR2 SMNVEV (reference sequence). CDR3 in amino acids: CASSLFGQGASGANVLTF. DNA for the CDR3: TGTGCCAGCAGTTTATTTGGACAGGGTGCTTCTGGGGCCAACGTCCTGACTTTC.

This clonotype was seen only a few times. The CDR3 DNA reads as TGTGCCAGCAGGCGAGAGGGGAATGAGCAGTTCTTC. Translating it yields CASRREGNEQFF. The J gene is TRBJ2-1, the V gene TRBV6-1, with D perhaps given as TRBD1 or TRBD2 (5 bases each). This CDR3 region has 12 residues. V lost 6 bases and J 7 bases, leaving 10 bases between the germline ends. Germline CDR1 reads MNHNS; CDR2 reads SASEGT.

In this sample, this clonotype turned up many times. The chain recombines TRBV6-1 with TRBJ1-1; D unclear. Trimming removed 5 bases at V and 6 bases at J, with 13 bases between. Germline loops: CDR1 MNHNS, CDR2 SASEGT. This CDR3 has 13 amino acids. The CDR3 DNA sequence: TGTGCCAGCAGTTGGAGGGAAACCGCTGAAGCTTTCTTT. It encodes CASSWRETAEAFF.

This clonotype has a handful of counts. This rearrangement joins TRBV20-1 to TRBJ1-6; D uncertain. The CDR3 extends over 14 amino acids. Trimming took 2 bases from V and 6 from J, leaving 11 bases between them. Germline V gene data show CDR1 as DFQATT and CDR2 as SNEGSKA (reference sequence). The CDR3 coding sequence is TGCAGTGCTAGAACCGGGCCAACTAATTCACCCCTCCACTTT. Its translation: CSARTGPTNSPLHF.

This clonotype was seen a few times. This chain links TRBV6-1 with TRBJ2-5, with D uncertain. Germline V gene lookup returns CDR1 MNHNS and CDR2 SASEGT. Between the trimmed V and J ends, which lost 4 bases and 2 bases, there was a span of 14 bases. The length of the CDR3 is 15 residues. In DNA form, the CDR3 reads TGTGCCAGCAGTGGCGGACGGAGCGAGCAAGAGACCCAGTACTTC. Translating it yields CASSGGRSEQETQYF.

A few counts support this clonotype. Written as DNA, the CDR3 is TGTGCCAGCAGACAGGGAAACACTGAAGCTTTCTTT. Residues: CASRQGNTEAFF. The V gene is TRBV7-9, the J gene TRBJ1-1; D perhaps matches TRBD1 (6 bases). Germline CDR1 is SEHNR and CDR2 is FQNEAQ (reference sequence). V gave up 6 bases and J gave up 2 bases, with 7 bases separating them. CDR3 length: 12 amino acids.

This clonotype was recorded many times. This chain connects TRBV28 to TRBJ1-5; D might be TRBD1 (5 bases). The CDR3 contains 16 residues. Per germline, CDR1 MDHEN and CDR2 SYDVKM. V lost 6 bases to trimming and J lost 3 bases, with 18 bases between them. The CDR3 loop is CASSARVAWFNQPQHF. The CDR3 DNA sequence: TGTGCCAGCAGCGCCAGGGTGGCCTGGTTCAATCAGCCCCAGCATTTT.

In its sample, this clonotype was seen a few times. The chain uses TRBV7-9 and TRBJ1-4; 7 nucleotides align to TRBD1. The CDR3 is 15 amino acids. The ends lost 5 bases at V and 8 bases at J; junction bases unmatched: 11. Germline values: CDR1 SEHNR, CDR2 FQNEAQ (reference sequence). The CDR3 spells CASSDPGTVGEKLFF. The CDR3 bases are TGTGCCAGCAGCGATCCGGGGACAGTCGGGGAAAAACTGTTTTTT.

This clonotype was recorded many times. The V gene is TRBV2, the J gene TRBJ1-1; D is unclear. The CDR3 has 14 residues. Germline-derived CDR1 and CDR2 are SNHLY and FYNNEI. V was trimmed by 4 bases and J by 1 base, leaving 10 bases between them. The CDR3 sequence is CASSATQWNTEAFF. Written as DNA, the CDR3 is TGTGCCAGCAGTGCAACACAGTGGAACACTGAAGCTTTCTTT.